These T cell receptor beta chains were read from a single sample in a study of blood T cells in healthy people across ages. TCRdb passed the 5' RACE reads through MiXCR, listing each CDR3 protein once. The data hold hundreds of thousands of distinct CDR3 sequences, with around two fifths observed a single time. Material for sequencing was blood. Receptors were obtained from a man at least 80 years old in good health. Both conserved end residues are part of each CDR3. Fields, in order: J gene, D gene, V gene, clone size, CDR3 protein, CDR3 DNA. D genes are given only for firm matches. Part of the rows lack a size; the others show once, few, many or a class for expanded clones.

>TRBJ2-5|.|TRBV3-1|.
CASSQDAQRETQYF
TGTGCCAGCAGCCAGGACGCCCAGAGAGAGACCCAGTACTTC
>TRBJ2-1|TRBD2|TRBV6-2/TRBV6-3|.
CASRHNPGLVVNEQFF
TGTGCCAGCAGACACAATCCGGGACTAGTGGTCAATGAGCAGTTCTTC
>TRBJ2-1|.|TRBV24-1|.
CAASDSDRNEQFF
TGTGCCGCCAGTGATTCGGACCGAAATGAGCAGTTCTTC
>TRBJ2-1|.|TRBV5-6|few
CASSPGQGEIEQFF
TGTGCCAGCAGCCCGGGCCAGGGTGAAATTGAGCAGTTCTTC
>TRBJ2-1|.|TRBV6-2/TRBV6-3|.
CASGALIQETQFF
TGTGCCAGCGGGGCACTTATTCAAGAGACCCAGTTCTTC
>TRBJ1-2|.|TRBV7-9|few
CSSSLDPDGYTF
TGTTCCAGCAGCTTAGATCCCGATGGCTACACCTTC
>TRBJ2-3|.|TRBV10-1|many
CASSEYVRESQYF
TGCGCCAGCAGTGAGTATGTAAGGGAGTCGCAGTATTTT
>TRBJ2-2|.|TRBV7-6|few
CASSSQGYGELFF
TGTGCCAGCAGCTCGCAGGGTTACGGGGAGCTGTTTTTT
>TRBJ1-2|.|TRBV6-2/TRBV6-3|.
CASRITGYGYTF
TGTGCCAGCAGGATAACGGGCTATGGCTACACCTTC
>TRBJ1-4|TRBD1|TRBV20-1|.
CSASRDRGIEKLFF
TGCAGTGCTAGTAGGGACAGGGGGATTGAAAAACTGTTTTTT
>TRBJ2-1|.|TRBV20-1|.
CSARFRTDNEQFF
TGCAGTGCTAGGTTTAGGACCGACAATGAGCAGTTCTTC
>TRBJ2-5|TRBD1|TRBV7-9|few
CASSPGTGGMKTQYF
TGTGCCAGCAGCCCTGGGACAGGGGGCATGAAGACCCAGTACTTC
>TRBJ2-7|TRBD2|TRBV10-3|few
CAISDSWGISGSKYEQYF
TGTGCCATCAGTGATAGTTGGGGTATTAGCGGGAGTAAATACGAGCAGTACTTC
>TRBJ2-5|.|TRBV5-1|.
CASSLSGIKETQYF
TGCGCCAGCAGCTTAAGCGGAATTAAAGAGACCCAGTACTTC
>TRBJ2-3|TRBD2|TRBV7-2|.
CASNTLMLTSGGAPDTQYF
TGTGCCAGCAACACTTTAATGCTGACTAGCGGGGGGGCCCCGGATACGCAGTATTTT
>TRBJ1-4|.|TRBV14|few
CASSQEPRWGEKLFF
TGTGCCAGCAGCCAAGAACCCCGGTGGGGTGAAAAACTGTTTTTT
>TRBJ1-1|.|TRBV7-9|.
CASSLGNEAFF
TGTGCCAGCAGCTTAGGGAATGAAGCTTTCTTT
>TRBJ2-5|.|TRBV24-1|few
CATSDRDLGETQYF
TGTGCCACCAGTGATCGGGACCTAGGGGAGACCCAGTACTTC
>TRBJ2-7|.|TRBV7-9|.
CASSDKGVEQYF
TGTGCCAGCAGCGACAAGGGAGTGGAGCAGTACTTC
>TRBJ1-2|.|TRBV7-6|few
CASSPDMEGYTF
TGTGCCAGCAGCCCGGACATGGAAGGCTACACCTTC
>TRBJ2-7|TRBD1|TRBV5-4|few
CASSWGQGIVNEQYF
TGTGCCAGCAGCTGGGGACAGGGAATTGTTAACGAGCAGTACTTC
>TRBJ2-1|TRBD2|TRBV13|few
CASSLVEAGTIGDHEQFF
TGTGCCAGCAGCTTAGTCGAGGCCGGGACTATTGGAGACCATGAGCAGTTCTTC
>TRBJ2-7|.|TRBV5-1|.
CASSLQGYNEQYF
TGCGCCAGCAGCTTGCAGGGCTACAATGAGCAGTACTTC
>TRBJ1-5|.|TRBV6-5|few
CASSTGLRNQPQHF
TGTGCCAGCAGTACAGGGTTGAGGAATCAGCCCCAGCATTTT
>TRBJ2-5|.|TRBV20-1|few
CSAEKEAYQETQYF
TGCAGTGCCGAGAAAGAGGCGTACCAAGAGACCCAGTACTTC
>TRBJ2-7|.|TRBV3-1|.
CASSQKGRSSYEQYF
TGTGCCAGCAGCCAGAAAGGACGGAGCTCCTACGAGCAGTACTTC
>TRBJ2-5|.|TRBV5-1|.
CASSSTPGGETQYF
TGCGCCAGCAGCTCAACCCCCGGAGGCGAGACCCAGTACTTC
>TRBJ1-1|.|TRBV6-5|.
CASSRTGGGLNTEAFF
TGTGCCAGCAGTCGGACGGGGGGGGGTTTGAACACTGAAGCTTTCTTT
>TRBJ2-2|.|TRBV9|.
CASSVTSSGELFF
TGTGCCAGCAGCGTCACTAGCTCCGGGGAGCTGTTTTTT
>TRBJ2-3|.|TRBV7-3|few
CASSPLARLRADTQYF
TGTGCCAGCAGCCCCCTCGCCCGACTAAGGGCAGATACGCAGTATTTT
>TRBJ2-7|.|TRBV20-1|.
CSAPRTTKYNEQYF
TGCAGTGCACCCCGCACAACCAAATACAATGAGCAGTACTTC
>TRBJ2-5|.|TRBV7-3|.
CASSPLGPSETQYF
TGTGCCAGCAGCCCTTTGGGGCCCTCAGAGACCCAGTACTTC
>TRBJ1-2|.|TRBV20-1|many
CSAREGGRNYGYTF
TGCAGTGCTAGAGAAGGGGGACGGAACTATGGCTACACCTTC
>TRBJ2-6|.|TRBV7-8|.
CASSHYSGANVLTF
TGTGCCAGCAGCCACTACTCTGGGGCCAACGTCCTGACTTTC
>TRBJ2-2|TRBD1|TRBV9|.
CASNPLGGAETGELFF
TGTGCCAGCAACCCTTTAGGGGGCGCGGAGACCGGGGAGCTGTTTTTT
>TRBJ2-5|TRBD2|TRBV4-2|.
CASSQDPSGTYNEQYF
TGTGCCAGCAGCCAAGATCCCAGCGGGACTTACAATGAGCAGTACTTC
>TRBJ1-1|TRBD1|TRBV28|few
CASRITGDKNTEAFF
TGTGCCAGCAGAATCACAGGGGATAAAAACACTGAAGCTTTCTTT
>TRBJ2-1|.|TRBV28|few
CASSLTGRGYNEQFF
TGTGCCAGCAGCTTAACAGGGAGAGGGTACAATGAGCAGTTCTTC
>TRBJ2-7|.|TRBV6-2/TRBV6-3|.
CASSLSFGAQYF
TGTGCCAGCAGCCTCAGCTTCGGGGCCCAGTACTTC
>TRBJ2-5|TRBD1|TRBV24-1|.
CATSDSTLTGGGETQYF
TGTGCCACCAGTGATTCCACCTTGACAGGGGGCGGTGAGACCCAGTACTTC
>TRBJ2-7|.|TRBV29-1|.
CSCGGSKYEQYF
TGCAGTTGTGGAGGCTCGAAGTACGAGCAGTACTTC
>TRBJ1-4|TRBD1|TRBV6-7|few
CASSYSRDRFNEKLFF
TGTGCCAGCAGTTACAGCCGGGACAGATTCAATGAAAAACTGTTTTTT
>TRBJ2-1|TRBD1|TRBV24-1|once
CATSNTDRGGSYNEQFF
TGTGCCACCAGTAATACTGACAGGGGGGGTTCCTACAATGAGCAGTTCTTC
>TRBJ2-1|TRBD1|TRBV24-1|.
CATSEARTGLGNEQFF
TGTGCCACCAGTGAAGCCCGGACAGGGTTAGGCAATGAGCAGTTCTTC
>TRBJ2-5|.|TRBV7-8|few
CASSRGDSTYQETQYF
TGTGCCAGCAGCCGCGGGGACAGTACTTACCAAGAGACCCAGTACTTC
>TRBJ2-4|.|TRBV28|few
CASSFSVLREQYF
TGTGCCAGCAGTTTCTCTGTGCTGAGGGAGCAGTACTTC
>TRBJ2-1|.|TRBV12-3/TRBV12-4|once
CASSLGAPRRGQFF
TGTGCCAGCAGTTTAGGGGCCCCCCGGAGAGGGCAGTTCTTC
>TRBJ2-7|.|TRBV9|.
CASSVSEGPGTYEQYF
TGTGCCAGCAGCGTATCCGAGGGCCCCGGGACCTACGAGCAGTACTTC
>TRBJ2-3|TRBD1|TRBV10-3|many
CAISEAGGTDTQYF
TGTGCCATCAGTGAGGCAGGGGGAACGGATACGCAGTATTTT
>TRBJ2-1|TRBD2|TRBV14|few
CASSQPWTSGYNEQFF
TGTGCCAGCAGCCAACCGTGGACTAGCGGCTACAATGAGCAGTTCTTC
>TRBJ2-5|TRBD1|TRBV6-2/TRBV6-3|.
CASSSAGQGKNEQYF
TGTGCCAGCAGTTCCGCGGGACAGGGTAAGAATGAGCAGTACTTC
>TRBJ2-2|TRBD2|TRBV9|once
CASSSAGEVNTGELFF
TGTGCCAGCAGCTCCGCGGGGGAGGTTAACACCGGGGAGCTGTTTTTT
>TRBJ1-1|.|TRBV15|few
CATSPGRLNTEAFF
TGTGCCACCAGCCCTGGACGGTTGAACACTGAAGCTTTCTTT
>TRBJ2-1|.|TRBV30|.
CARNLARDQETQFF
TGTGCCCGGAATCTAGCGAGGGACCAAGAGACCCAGTTCTTC